This T cell receptor (beta chain) is drawn from a study of T cells in Graves' hyperthyroidism and ophthalmopathy (dated by TCRdb to between 2018 and 2021). Context from the whole study: Peripheral blood was collected at initial diagnosis, before any treatment. To identify distinguishing TCR V-J signatures, a discovery cohort of 100 or so patients was used, comprising 40 to 45 with Graves' ophthalmopathy and around 57 with stable Graves' hyperthyroidism. An independent validation cohort of under 20 hyperthyroidism patients and about 15 patients who later progressed to ophthalmopathy tested prospective prediction of ophthalmopathy. The 90 to 100 discovery patients were randomly split 7:3 into training and test sets. Following sampling, methimazole starting at 30 mg daily was given to hyperthyroidism patients, and high-dose intravenous methylprednisolone was given to ophthalmopathy patients. According to the paper, TCR Vbeta CDR3 sequencing was carried out on 120 to 150 peripheral blood samples, which came from approximately 43 ophthalmopathy, 70 to 80 hyperthyroidism and roughly 17 progressor patients. The study also compared thyroid tissue and blood T-cell repertoires from 5 to 7 Graves' hyperthyroidism patients. Study-level results and caveats: Ophthalmopathy was separated from stable hyperthyroidism by a 13 V-J signature model, with approximately 90% sensitivity and roughly 81% specificity obtained in cross-validation and 80%/75% obtained in testing. No statistical method was used to set the sample size in advance, and investigators knew the group allocation. During validation, the model predicted progression to ophthalmopathy a median of around 7 months ahead of onset, with more than 60% sensitivity and almost 75% specificity. Blood samples also contained most of the expanded thyroid clonotypes (frequency above 0.001), which suggests that blood repertoires may reflect thyroid immune responses.

In regard to this clonotype: This receptor's antigen is unknown. The junction departs from the called germline gene at one end, perhaps through a read error.

Amplification of TCR beta CDR3 regions was carried out from RNA transcripts. The first round of RT-PCR for the TCR CDR3 was performed with the HTBI primer set and the Qiagen OneStep RT-PCR kit. A second multiplex PCR round built the libraries, followed by size selection and purification. Libraries were sequenced paired-end with 100 bp reads on an Illumina HiSeq2000. Per the source publication's procedure: SOAPnuke was used to process the raw data, throwing out any read that contained adapters or uncalled bases, had a mean Phred below 15, or lacked an exact constant-primer or identifier match. High-quality paired reads were merged with COPE v1.2.5, and unique nucleotide sequences were defined as clonotypes. MiTCR v1.1 was used to align clonotypes to the IMGT TRBV, TRBD and TRBJ reference segments. The analysis was restricted to V-J combinations with a frequency above 0.0001, which together covered 99.2% of the repertoires. A TCS score was defined as the ratio between F50 (clonal expansion) and ExV (chaos), using BLOSUM62-based TCRdist between CDR3 peptides within each V-J. Welch's t-statistics and random forest reduced fewer than 550 V-J features to roughly 13, which were used in a naive Bayes classifier (R e1071). TCRdb reran the public reads through fastp at Q25 and MiXCR, keeping productive beta chains. Here each entry gathers all rows of one CDR3 protein and keeps the most common genes and DNA. The V and J calls follow TCRdb's processing rather than the paper's. This sample holds approximately 720,000 distinct CDR3 sequences; roughly a sixth were observed only once. Of the sample, approximately 15% is held by the ten largest clones.

Hyperthyroidism patients were newly diagnosed, had a disease duration of under 2 months, and were aged 18 to 65 years. Patients with uncontrolled infections, other autoimmune diseases, pregnancy or lactation were excluded. Diagnoses relied on clinical symptoms, serum thyroxine and TRAb, thyroid ultrasound and orbital computed tomography. Blood from progressor patients was drawn when they were first diagnosed with hyperthyroidism, before any ophthalmopathy symptoms appeared. PBMCs were isolated from more than 9 ml of fresh peripheral blood by Ficoll-Paque density gradient centrifugation. Progressor patients were first diagnosed with Graves' hyperthyroidism and then developed ophthalmopathy during follow-up. Total RNA was extracted with Trizol reagent, and quality was checked on an Agilent 2100 Bioanalyzer. Including cysteine and phenylalanine, the CDR3 has 15 amino acids. Only the CDR3 DNA is retained, 45 bases long and in frame from the first base. Reading the germline V gene gives CDR1 MGHRA and CDR2 YSYEKL.

The sequence was obtained from a woman between 50 and 59 years old with Graves' hyperthyroidism that later progressed to Graves' ophthalmopathy. The V and J genes are TRBV4-1 and TRBJ2-7, and the D gene may be TRBD1, 6 bases matching. Input material: blood. The DNA sequence reads TGCGCCAGCAGCCAAGGAACAGGGTTTGTAGACGAGCGGTACTTC. Its coded protein is CASSQGTGFVDERYF.